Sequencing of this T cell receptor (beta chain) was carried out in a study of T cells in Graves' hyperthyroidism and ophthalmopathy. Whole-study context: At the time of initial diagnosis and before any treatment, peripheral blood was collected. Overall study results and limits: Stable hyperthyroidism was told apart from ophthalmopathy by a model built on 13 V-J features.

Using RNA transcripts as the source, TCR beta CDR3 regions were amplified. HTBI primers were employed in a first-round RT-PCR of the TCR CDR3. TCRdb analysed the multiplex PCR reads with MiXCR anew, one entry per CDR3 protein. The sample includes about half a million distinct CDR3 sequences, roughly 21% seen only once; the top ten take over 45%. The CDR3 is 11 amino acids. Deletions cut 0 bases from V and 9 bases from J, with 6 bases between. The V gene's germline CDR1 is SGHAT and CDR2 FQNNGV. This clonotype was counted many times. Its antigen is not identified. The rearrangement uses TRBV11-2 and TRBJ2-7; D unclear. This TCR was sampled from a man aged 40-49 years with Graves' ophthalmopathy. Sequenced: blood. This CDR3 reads CASSLDRVQYF. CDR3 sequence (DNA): TGTGCCAGCAGCTTAGATCGGGTGCAGTACTTC.